The rows below give T cell receptor beta chains drawn from one sample of a study of cytomegalovirus exposure and HLA in healthy donors. Repertoires were generated with immunoSEQ multiplex PCR, while TCRdb's copy carries only in-frame clones and drops some. There are 150,000 to 200,000 clones in the sample; about three quarters occur only once, and roughly 2% lies in the top ten. Material for sequencing was PBMCs. The receptors were sampled from a female donor in good health and CMV-seronegative. Each CDR3 is given with its conserved first and last residue. Fields, in order: D gene, V gene, clone size, J gene, CDR3 protein, CDR3 DNA. The D gene is left open where the match is weak. Size tells how often a clone was seen (once, few, many) or the class of an expanded clone, and some rows leave it out.

D gene: .
V gene: TRBV6-1
clone size: .
J gene: TRBJ1-5
CDR3 protein: CASTVNYQPQHF
CDR3 DNA: TGTGCCAGCACCGTAAATTATCAGCCCCAGCATTTT

D gene: .
V gene: TRBV29-1
clone size: few
J gene: TRBJ1-2
CDR3 protein: CSVYPGLDYGYTF
CDR3 DNA: TGCAGCGTTTACCCAGGGCTAGACTATGGCTACACCTTC

D gene: .
V gene: TRBV28
clone size: .
J gene: TRBJ2-7
CDR3 protein: CASSSPGAGAYEQYF
CDR3 DNA: TGTGCCAGCAGTTCCCCAGGGGCAGGGGCCTACGAGCAGTACTTC

D gene: .
V gene: TRBV5-6
clone size: .
J gene: TRBJ2-7
CDR3 protein: CASSSLVLRGPNEQYF
CDR3 DNA: TGTGCCAGCAGCTCCCTCGTTTTGCGGGGGCCTAACGAGCAGTACTTC

D gene: .
V gene: TRBV4-1
clone size: .
J gene: TRBJ1-1
CDR3 protein: CASSQGSYRTEAFF
CDR3 DNA: TGCGCCAGCAGCCAGGGGTCGTACAGGACTGAAGCTTTCTTT

D gene: .
V gene: TRBV7-8
clone size: .
J gene: TRBJ2-5
CDR3 protein: CASSFIRGPQETQYF
CDR3 DNA: TGTGCCAGCAGCTTCATCAGGGGCCCCCAAGAGACCCAGTACTTC

D gene: TRBD1
V gene: TRBV7-3
clone size: .
J gene: TRBJ2-2
CDR3 protein: CASSKQGITGELFF
CDR3 DNA: TGTGCCAGCAGTAAACAGGGGATCACCGGGGAGCTGTTTTTT

D gene: .
V gene: TRBV7-8
clone size: .
J gene: TRBJ2-7
CDR3 protein: CASSLRDSSYEQYF
CDR3 DNA: TGTGCCAGCAGCTTACGAGACTCGTCCTACGAGCAGTACTTC

D gene: TRBD2
V gene: TRBV18
clone size: once
J gene: TRBJ2-3
CDR3 protein: CASLTTGGTDTQYF
CDR3 DNA: TGTGCCAGCTTAACGACGGGGGGAACAGATACGCAGTATTTT

D gene: .
V gene: TRBV19
clone size: .
J gene: TRBJ2-2
CDR3 protein: CASSRGRGNTGELFF
CDR3 DNA: TGTGCCAGTAGTAGGGGGCGCGGGAACACCGGGGAGCTGTTTTTT

D gene: .
V gene: TRBV13
clone size: .
J gene: TRBJ2-3
CDR3 protein: CASSSRGTTDTQYF
CDR3 DNA: TGTGCCAGCAGCTCCCGGGGAACGACAGATACGCAGTATTTT

D gene: TRBD1
V gene: TRBV30
clone size: .
J gene: TRBJ1-5
CDR3 protein: CAWRPPGQGMRQPQHF
CDR3 DNA: TGTGCCTGGAGGCCCCCGGGACAGGGGATGAGGCAGCCCCAGCATTTT

D gene: .
V gene: TRBV2
clone size: once
J gene: TRBJ1-2
CDR3 protein: CASHPSYGYTF
CDR3 DNA: TGTGCCAGCCACCCGAGTTATGGCTACACCTTC

D gene: .
V gene: TRBV7-9
clone size: .
J gene: TRBJ2-5
CDR3 protein: CASSLVGRGQETQYF
CDR3 DNA: TGTGCCAGCAGCTTAGTCGGCAGGGGTCAAGAGACCCAGTACTTC

D gene: TRBD1
V gene: TRBV6-1
clone size: .
J gene: TRBJ2-7
CDR3 protein: CASSESPGQGPYEQYF
CDR3 DNA: TGTGCCAGCAGTGAGTCACCGGGACAGGGTCCCTACGAGCAGTACTTC

D gene: TRBD1
V gene: TRBV19
clone size: .
J gene: TRBJ1-5
CDR3 protein: CASSAGTGFGNQPQHF
CDR3 DNA: TGTGCCAGTAGTGCGGGGACAGGGTTTGGCAATCAGCCCCAGCATTTT

D gene: TRBD2
V gene: TRBV5-1
clone size: .
J gene: TRBJ2-2
CDR3 protein: CASSLDSGRAKSGELFF
CDR3 DNA: TGCGCCAGCAGCTTGGATAGCGGGAGGGCCAAGAGCGGGGAGCTGTTTTTT

D gene: TRBD2
V gene: TRBV7-2
clone size: .
J gene: TRBJ2-7
CDR3 protein: CASSLPLAVYEQYF
CDR3 DNA: TGTGCCAGCAGCTTACCACTAGCGGTCTACGAGCAGTACTTC

D gene: TRBD1
V gene: TRBV4-1
clone size: few
J gene: TRBJ1-4
CDR3 protein: CASSQEGARNEKLFF
CDR3 DNA: TGCGCCAGCAGCCAGGAGGGGGCTCGGAATGAAAAACTGTTTTTT

D gene: TRBD2
V gene: TRBV9
clone size: .
J gene: TRBJ2-2
CDR3 protein: CASGGTSGIVSGELFF
CDR3 DNA: TGTGCCAGCGGAGGGACTAGCGGGATTGTCAGCGGGGAGCTGTTTTTT

D gene: TRBD1
V gene: TRBV2
clone size: .
J gene: TRBJ2-2
CDR3 protein: CASNSEGAVGELFF
CDR3 DNA: TGTGCCAGCAACAGCGAGGGGGCGGTCGGGGAGCTGTTTTTT

D gene: TRBD1
V gene: TRBV18
clone size: .
J gene: TRBJ2-1
CDR3 protein: CASPRQGLYNEQFF
CDR3 DNA: TGTGCCAGCCCGCGACAGGGGCTCTACAATGAGCAGTTCTTC

D gene: TRBD1
V gene: TRBV13
clone size: .
J gene: TRBJ2-7
CDR3 protein: CASSSRRDRDYEQYF
CDR3 DNA: TGTGCCAGCAGCTCGAGACGGGACAGGGACTACGAGCAGTACTTC

D gene: TRBD1
V gene: TRBV6-1
clone size: .
J gene: TRBJ1-1
CDR3 protein: CASSGLGQGKAEAFF
CDR3 DNA: TGTGCCAGCAGTGGACTCGGACAGGGGAAGGCTGAAGCTTTCTTT

D gene: .
V gene: TRBV4-2
clone size: .
J gene: TRBJ1-1
CDR3 protein: CASSQEKQMGNTEAFF
CDR3 DNA: TGTGCCAGCAGCCAAGAAAAACAGATGGGGAACACTGAAGCTTTCTTT

D gene: .
V gene: TRBV2
clone size: .
J gene: TRBJ2-7
CDR3 protein: CASWGDYEQYF
CDR3 DNA: TGTGCCAGCTGGGGAGACTACGAGCAGTACTTC

D gene: TRBD1
V gene: TRBV15
clone size: .
J gene: TRBJ1-5
CDR3 protein: CATSRALGQAAGYSNQPQHF
CDR3 DNA: TGTGCCACCAGCAGAGCTTTGGGACAGGCGGCTGGTTATAGCAATCAGCCCCAGCATTTT

D gene: .
V gene: TRBV15
clone size: .
J gene: TRBJ2-3
CDR3 protein: CATSRVTDTQYF
CDR3 DNA: TGTGCCACCAGCAGAGTAACAGATACGCAGTATTTT

D gene: TRBD1
V gene: TRBV9
clone size: .
J gene: TRBJ1-5
CDR3 protein: CASSRGTGDQPQHF
CDR3 DNA: TGTGCCAGCAGCCGTGGGACAGGGGATCAGCCCCAGCATTTT

D gene: .
V gene: TRBV6-1
clone size: .
J gene: TRBJ1-5
CDR3 protein: CASSDSQGRQLAQPQHF
CDR3 DNA: TGTGCCAGCAGTGACAGTCAGGGGCGGCAGTTAGCTCAGCCCCAGCATTTT

D gene: .
V gene: TRBV9
clone size: .
J gene: TRBJ2-2
CDR3 protein: CASSVGGLTGELFF
CDR3 DNA: TGTGCCAGCAGCGTAGGGGGGCTCACCGGGGAGCTGTTTTTT

D gene: .
V gene: TRBV6-1
clone size: .
J gene: TRBJ1-2
CDR3 protein: CASSEGAGVIYGYTF
CDR3 DNA: TGTGCCAGCAGTGAAGGGGCAGGTGTCATCTATGGCTACACCTTC

D gene: .
V gene: TRBV9
clone size: .
J gene: TRBJ1-2
CDR3 protein: CASSVEPQGGYGYTF
CDR3 DNA: TGTGCCAGCAGCGTAGAACCACAGGGTGGTTATGGCTACACCTTC

D gene: .
V gene: TRBV5-1
clone size: .
J gene: TRBJ1-1
CDR3 protein: CASSHDSNTEAFF
CDR3 DNA: TGCGCCAGCAGTCACGACTCGAACACTGAAGCTTTCTTT